This TCR beta chain was obtained from a study of CD8+ T cells in alopecia areata. Study information: Treated patients were given 5 to 10 mg oral tofacitinib twice daily.

This clone occurred a few times. Its antigen is not identified. Broader study findings: With patients, TCR sharing proved less clear than in mice, a difference possibly related to HLA.

Germline-derived CDR1 and CDR2 are SQVTM and ANQGSEA. This CDR3 is built from 16 residues. With V trimmed by 5 bases and J by 2 bases, 3 bases remained unmatched. After isolation, RNA underwent reverse transcription to generate cDNA as the sequencing template. TCRdb's copy holds only in-frame clones and misses some; the assay was immunoSEQ multiplex PCR. The sample contains 220,000 or so clones, approximately 52% of which appear only once. The sequencing used CD4+ T cells sorted from blood, collected at week 0. The TCR was taken from a human donor with alopecia areata. This sequence joins TRBV29-1 and TRBJ2-2; 15 bases agree with TRBD2. CDR3 DNA sequence: TGCAGCGTTCCGGGACTAGCGGGGGGAAACACCGGGGAGCTGTTTTTT. As protein: CSVPGLAGGNTGELFF.